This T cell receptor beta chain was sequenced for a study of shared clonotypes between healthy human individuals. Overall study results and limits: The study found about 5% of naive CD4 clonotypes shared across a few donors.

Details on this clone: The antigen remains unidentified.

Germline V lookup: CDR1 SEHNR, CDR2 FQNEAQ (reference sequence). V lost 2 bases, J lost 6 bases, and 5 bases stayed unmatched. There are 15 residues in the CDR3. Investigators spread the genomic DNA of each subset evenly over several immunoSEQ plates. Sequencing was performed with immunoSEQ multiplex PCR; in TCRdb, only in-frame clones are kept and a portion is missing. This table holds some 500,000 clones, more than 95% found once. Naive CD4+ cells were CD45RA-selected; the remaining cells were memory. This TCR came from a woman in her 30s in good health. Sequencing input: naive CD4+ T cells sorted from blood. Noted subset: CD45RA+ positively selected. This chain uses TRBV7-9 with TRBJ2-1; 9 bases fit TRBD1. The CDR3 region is CASSLRQGVSNEQFF. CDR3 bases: TGTGCCAGCAGCTTAAGACAGGGGGTTAGCAATGAGCAGTTCTTC.